The 24 T cell receptor beta chains given below trace back to one sample, sequenced in a study of shared clonotypes between healthy human individuals. Sequencing was performed with immunoSEQ multiplex PCR; in TCRdb, only in-frame clones are kept and a portion is missing. The table shows approximately 2,300,000 clones, with around 92% occurring only once. The sample comprised naive CD4+ T cells from PBMCs. Subset denoted: CD45RA+ positively selected. All receptors derive from a man aged 18 to 35 in good health. Some clones in this sample may be carry-over from other donors' samples.

The rearrangement uses TRBV7-2 and TRBJ1-1; a possible D gene is TRBD1 (5 bases). CDR3 size: 14 residues. V was shortened by 2 bases and J by 6 bases, with 13 bases between the two germline ends. Germline values: CDR1 SGHTA, CDR2 FQGNSA. The CDR3 loop is CASSLLRGQAEAFF. The CDR3 DNA reads as TGTGCCAGCAGCTTATTGAGGGGTCAAGCTGAAGCTTTCTTT.

The chain has TRBV4-3 and TRBJ2-4; D remains unclear. The CDR3 covers 15 residues. CDR1 is LGHNA, CDR2 YSLEER, per germline. The V end lost 4 bases, the J end lost 0 bases, and 10 bases lay between the germline ends. The CDR3 DNA follows: TGCGCCAGCAGCCTAGCTCACGGAGCCAAAAACATTCAGTACTTC. Translation: CASSLAHGAKNIQYF.

Written as DNA, the CDR3 is TGTGCCATCAGGAGACTAGCGGGAGACTCGTACGAGCAGTACTTC. It is translated as CAIRRLAGDSYEQYF. This rearrangement joins TRBV10-3 to TRBJ2-7; 12 bases are a match to TRBD2. The CDR3 has 15 amino acids. J gave up 4 bases and V 6 bases, and 7 bases lay outside the gene matches. CDR1 ENHRY and CDR2 SYGVKD come from the germline V gene.

The chain recombines TRBV5-1 with TRBJ1-4; no clear D gene. In germline, CDR1 is SGHRS, CDR2 YFSETQ. The CDR3 has 17 residues. V was cut by 4 bases and J by 4 bases, with 20 bases left in between. The CDR3 protein is CASSNGLLPASNEKLFF. In DNA, the CDR3 is TGCGCCAGCAGCAACGGTCTTCTTCCCGCAAGTAATGAAAAACTGTTTTTT.

The chain is built from TRBV7-3 and TRBJ2-6, with TRBD1 matching 7 bases. This CDR3 has 18 residues. CDR1 and CDR2 from the germline V gene are SGHTA and FQGTGA. The junction had 10 bases not matched to a gene; V was cut back by 5 bases and J by 0 bases. Here the CDR3 reads CASSRRDRPSSGANVLTF. The DNA of the CDR3 is TGTGCCAGCAGCCGCAGGGACAGACCCTCCTCTGGGGCCAACGTCCTGACTTTC.

The chain links TRBV6-1 to TRBJ1-4; D remains ambiguous. Trimming took 3 bases from V and 2 from J, leaving 10 bases between them. The CDR3 has 15 residues. Germline assignment: CDR1 MNHNS and CDR2 SASEGT. Written as DNA, the CDR3 is TGTGCCAGCAGTGATATGGTGGCGACTAATGAAAAACTGTTTTTT. This sequence encodes CASSDMVATNEKLFF.

V is TRBV28 and J is TRBJ1-1, with a weak D call TRBD1 (6 bases). The CDR3 spans 14 residues. Germline assignment: CDR1 MDHEN and CDR2 SYDVKM. V was shortened by 7 bases and J by 1 base, with 13 bases between the two germline ends. CDR3 in amino acids: CASMEWTANTEAFF. For the CDR3, the DNA is TGTGCCAGCATGGAATGGACAGCGAACACTGAAGCTTTCTTT.

Concerning this clone: Other DNA sequences in this specimen translate into the identical CDR3. CDR3: CASSSGHLNTEAFF. CDR3 coding DNA: TGCGCCAGCAGCTCCGGACACTTGAACACTGAAGCTTTCTTT. The chain employs TRBV5-1 and TRBJ1-1, with D tentatively TRBD1 (5 bases). The CDR3 is 14 residues long. The germline gives CDR1 SGHRS, CDR2 YFSETQ. V lost 3 bases and J 0 bases, leaving 9 bases between the germline ends.

The gene calls are TRBV12-5 and TRBJ2-5; TRBD2 aligns across 13 bases. Germline-derived CDR1 and CDR2 are LGHNT and FRNRAP. The CDR3 has 17 amino acids. Trimming removed 5 bases from V and 5 bases from J; junction bases left unmatched: 11. CDR3: CASGGGTSGNIRETQYF. The DNA of the CDR3 is TGTGCTAGTGGTGGCGGGACTAGCGGGAATATACGGGAGACCCAGTACTTC.

This clone was seen just once. This chain connects TRBV7-8 to TRBJ1-2; 10 bases map to TRBD1. Trimming took 3 bases from V and 7 from J; bases not matched to a gene: 5. CDR1 is SGHVS, CDR2 FQNEAQ, per germline. The CDR3 contains 14 residues. DNA of the CDR3: TGTGCCAGCAGCTTCGCCGGGACAGGGGTTGGCTACACCTTC. This encodes CASSFAGTGVGYTF.

The chain carries TRBV7-9 and TRBJ2-7, with 12 nucleotides matching TRBD2. The CDR3 has 18 residues. Trimming removed 0 bases from V and 4 bases from J; junction bases left unmatched: 10. Germline CDR1 is SEHNR and CDR2 is FQNEAQ (reference sequence). DNA for the CDR3: TGTGCCAGCAGCTTAGCTCCTAGCGGGAGGGCGAGGGAATACGAGCAGTACTTC. The encoded protein is CASSLAPSGRAREYEQYF. The whole variable domain, filled in from reference TRBV7-9 and TRBJ2-7, reads DTGVSQNPRHKITKRGQNVTFRCDPISEHNRLYWYRQTLGQGPEFLTYFQNEAQLEKSRLLSDRFSAERPKGSFSTLEIQRTEQGDSAMYLCASSLAPSGRAREYEQYFGPGTRLTVT.

The V gene is TRBV6-1, the J gene TRBJ2-7; D not certain. V shed 8 bases and J shed 2 bases, with 13 bases lying between them. This CDR3 region has 13 residues. Germline lookup yields CDR1 MNHNS and CDR2 SASEGT. This chain's CDR3 is CASRGGRTYEQYF. CDR3 DNA sequence: TGTGCCAGCCGTGGTGGCAGAACCTACGAGCAGTACTTC.

This chain connects TRBV7-8 to TRBJ1-3, with D unclear. The germline CDR1 and CDR2 sequences are SGHVS and FQNEAQ. This CDR3 region has 14 residues. Trimming shortened V by 1 base and J by 2 bases, and 6 bases separated the two germline ends. DNA of the CDR3: TGTGCCAGCAGCTTAGGTGGGACTGGAAACACCATATATTTT. Its translation is CASSLGGTGNTIYF.

The chain combines TRBV28 with TRBJ2-3, with 12 bases that match TRBD2. The CDR3 consists of 17 residues. V lost 3 bases and J lost 4; bases outside the gene matches: 8. Germline V gene data show CDR1 as MDHEN and CDR2 as SYDVKM. CDR3 sequence (DNA): TGTGCCAGCAGTTTCGGGCTAGCGGGAGGGCCCCCAGATACGCAGTATTTT. As protein: CASSFGLAGGPPDTQYF.

The chain is built from TRBV5-1 and TRBJ1-3; unclear D gene. The V gene lost 2 bases and the J gene lost 0 bases, with 9 bases spanning the gap. The CDR3 has 15 amino acids. Germline V gene data show CDR1 as SGHRS and CDR2 as YFSETQ. The CDR3 loop reads CASSFGTLSGNTIYF. CDR3 in DNA: TGCGCCAGCAGCTTTGGCACACTCTCTGGAAACACCATATATTTT.

Worth noting for this clone: At the DNA level, this CDR3 is encoded by other sequences in the same sample as well. J is TRBJ2-2 and V is TRBV7-7; 10 bases are a match to TRBD1. CDR1 is SSHAT, CDR2 FNYEAQ, per germline (reference sequence). V was clipped by 4 bases and J by 6 bases; unmatched bases: 2. The CDR3 contains 14 residues. The CDR3 here is CASSSGTGAGELFF. CDR3 DNA sequence: TGTGCCAGCAGCTCGGGGACAGGGGCCGGGGAGCTGTTTTTT.

V and J are TRBV6-5 and TRBJ2-7, with a weak D call TRBD2 (5 bases). Per germline, CDR1 MNHEY and CDR2 SVGAGI. The CDR3 sequence is 15 residues long. The V end lost 6 bases, the J end lost 0 bases, and 15 bases lay between the germline ends. CDR3 region: CASSPPGRSSYEQYF. Written as DNA, the CDR3 is TGTGCCAGCAGCCCCCCGGGGAGAAGCTCCTACGAGCAGTACTTC.

This clone appeared once. V gene TRBV2 combines with J gene TRBJ1-4; D might be TRBD1 (5 bases). V was cut by 8 bases and J by 5 bases, with 15 bases left in between. The CDR3 loop spans 14 amino acids. The germline CDR1 and CDR2 sequences are SNHLY and FYNNEI. The CDR3 coding sequence is TGTGCCAGCCGACGACAGTTTTTGAATGAAAAACTGTTTTTT. Its translation: CASRRQFLNEKLFF. The full variable domain, rest sourced from reference TRBV2 and TRBJ1-4, is EPEVTQTPSHQVTQMGQEVILRCVPISNHLYFYWYRQILGQKVEFLVSFYNNEISEKSEIFDDQFSVERPDGSNFTLKIRSTKLEDSAMYFCASRRQFLNEKLFFGSGTQLSVL.

The V and J genes are TRBV11-2 and TRBJ1-1; unclear D gene. Germline V gene sequence: CDR1 SGHAT, CDR2 FQNNGV. This CDR3 is built from 16 residues. V was trimmed by 1 base and J by 4 bases, leaving 16 bases between them. The CDR3: CASSLARRGYGTEAFF. CDR3 sequence (DNA): TGTGCCAGCAGCTTAGCCCGGCGGGGTTACGGCACTGAAGCTTTCTTT.

This CDR3 reads CASSWGGGGVSSYEQYF. The CDR3 coding sequence is TGCGCCAGCAGCTGGGGTGGAGGAGGGGTGAGCTCCTACGAGCAGTACTTC. V gene TRBV5-1 combines with J gene TRBJ2-7; possible D gene TRBD2, 6 bases. CDR1 is SGHRS and CDR2 is YFSETQ in the germline V gene. The V end was cut by 3 bases, the J end by 0 bases, with 19 bases between. This CDR3 has 17 residues.

The gene calls are TRBV5-1 and TRBJ1-4, with 9 nucleotides matching TRBD1. The CDR3 loop spans 16 amino acids. Trimming at V came to 5 bases and at J to 6 bases, leaving 11 bases not matched to a gene. Germline V gene sequence: CDR1 SGHRS, CDR2 YFSETQ. DNA of the CDR3: TGCGCCAGCAGAACAACCACAGGGGGCGTTCATGAAAAACTGTTTTTT. It yields the protein CASRTTTGGVHEKLFF.

CDR3 loop: CASSYDSVNTEAFF. CDR3 bases: TGTGCCAGCAGTTACGACAGCGTGAACACTGAAGCTTTCTTT. The chain employs TRBV6-6 and TRBJ1-1, with D maybe TRBD1 (5 bases). Trimming took 2 bases from V and 0 from J, leaving 7 bases between them. The CDR3 contains 14 residues. Germline-derived CDR1 and CDR2 are MNHNY and SVGAGI (reference sequence).

Points on this clone: Other nucleotide sequences from this sample produce the same CDR3. The genes are TRBV5-1 and TRBJ2-7; D possibly matches TRBD1 or TRBD2 (5 bases each). Trimming shortened V by 4 bases and J by 7 bases, and 12 bases separated the two germline ends. The CDR3 sequence is 12 residues long. Germline-derived CDR1 and CDR2 are SGHRS and YFSETQ. The CDR3 spells CASSEPGGEQYF. The CDR3 DNA follows: TGCGCCAGCAGCGAGCCTGGGGGTGAGCAGTACTTC.

This chain joins TRBV6-5 and TRBJ2-7; unclear D gene. This CDR3 is 13 amino acids long. V was pared by 5 bases and J by 3 bases, with 11 bases between. Germline lookup yields CDR1 MNHEY and CDR2 SVGAGI. In DNA form, the CDR3 reads TGTGCCAGCAGTCGTCCGACCAACTACGAGCAGTACTTC. It yields the protein CASSRPTNYEQYF.